This section outlines one T cell receptor (beta chain) sequence together with its context. This clone's antigen is unknown. No base quality values were provided; no much bigger clone lies one nucleotide off. Genomic DNA was extracted with the Qiagen DNeasy kit from unsorted PBMCs and from negatively selected CD4+ and CD8+ fractions. Amplification of TCR beta CDR3 regions was done by immunoSEQ multiplex PCR with primers that anneal to V and J segments. A synthetic immune receptor repertoire was used to minimize amplification bias, and remaining bias was computationally removed after sequencing. In the original analysis: Custom Python scripts were used to quantify repertoire diversity as the Shannon entropy index. Unsorted, CD4+ and CD8+ repertoires were analyzed separately, except for combined analyses in which CD4+ and CD8+ sequences were merged in silico. Clonal expansion was defined as at least a 2-fold frequency increase after treatment relative to C1D1, with a pseudocount of 0.5 for undetected baseline clones. Singleton clones were defined as clones with 0 or 1 copy at C1D1, and non-singleton clones were defined as clones with 2 or more copies. Clones expanded in unsorted samples were annotated as CD4+, CD8+ or unknown by matching protein sequences in sorted samples from the same patient. Wilcoxon tests on paired samples were used to test changes in diversity from C1D1 to C4D1. Sourced from immuneACCESS, this table was stored by TCRdb with only in-frame sequences that have V and J called. A share of the clones is absent; for the studies checked, an unresolved V gene accounts for under half, and the remainder has no known explanation. That table gives V, J and clone size, and the DNA gave D and trimming. For this sample there are approximately 100,000 clones; about 89% appear just once. The ten largest make up 5% to 7.5% of the sample.

There are 20 amino acids in the CDR3, from cysteine to phenylalanine inclusive. The sequence is cut down to CDR3 DNA, 60 bases in frame from base 1. For this chain, trimming is 0 bases at the V end and 7 bases at the J end, and the number of junction bases without a gene match is 16. CDR1 and CDR2 (MNHNS, SASEGT) derive from the germline V gene. This entry belongs to a study of PD-1 blockade in classical Hodgkin lymphoma (dated by TCRdb to the early 2020s). About the full investigation: Nivolumab dosing was 3 mg/kg intravenously every 2 weeks, continuing until either disease progression or unacceptable toxicity. The study used CyTOF and TCR beta sequencing to define a peripheral blood immune signature of response to PD-1 blockade in classical Hodgkin lymphoma. Broader findings and caveats from the paper: The study was limited to a single clinical trial cohort, and causes of repertoire differences, possibly disease activity or prior therapy, remained undefined. Baseline TCR diversity was reported to be lower in newly diagnosed patients than in healthy donors and to be lower still in relapsed/refractory patients. Trial patients achieving complete response had baseline diversity similar to newly diagnosed patients, whereas partial responders and progressors had significantly lower diversity. Patients starting nivolumab less than 1 year after ASCT had lower diversity and were excluded from later analyses to avoid confounding by immune reconstitution. By C4D1, a significant rise was seen in CD4+ TCR diversity but not in CD8+ TCR diversity (p=0.0027 vs p=0.16), and the rise was most apparent among complete responders (p=0.02).

The time point label corresponds to: cycle 2 day 1 (C2D1) of nivolumab. Every trial patient had relapsed after autologous stem cell transplantation, and cohorts A, B and C differed in prior brentuximab vedotin exposure. The trial cohort included 56 patients with relapsed/refractory classical Hodgkin lymphoma, and each patient had a best overall response of complete response, partial response or progressive disease. Single-agent nivolumab was administered to trial patients in the multi-cohort phase II CheckMate 205 trial. An independent review committee assessed best overall response by applying the 2007 International Working Group response criteria. Trial PBMCs were collected just before the start of nivolumab (C1D1) and during therapy at cycle 2 day 1 and cycle 4 day 1. After peripheral blood was drawn into 8 mL Vacutainer Cell Preparation Tubes, PBMCs were isolated by centrifugation and then cryopreserved.

Recombination connected TRBV6-1 to TRBJ2-1, with TRBD2 identical over 12 junction bases. The sample was peripheral blood mononuclear cells (PBMCs), taken before the second cycle of nivolumab. The origin of this receptor is a human donor with classical Hodgkin lymphoma. The CDR3 here reads CASSEALSYQLAGGLNEQFF. Here is the DNA: TGTGCCAGCAGTGAAGCGCTTTCGTACCAACTAGCGGGGGGCCTGAATGAGCAGTTCTTC.